Presented here are 22 T cell receptor beta chains from one specimen sequenced in a study of blood T cells in healthy people across ages. A second PCR of roughly 7 to 11 cycles used a sample-barcoded 5' primer and a J-beta primer mix. A single record per CDR3 protein comes from TCRdb applying MiXCR to the 5' RACE reads. Found here are approximately 1,700,000 distinct CDR3 sequences, approximately 39% of them singletons; the top ten hold 23%. The material sequenced was blood. The receptors originated from a human donor in good health.

The genes are TRBV7-2 and TRBJ2-2, with TRBD1 matching over 10 bases. The trim removed 5 bases at V and 4 bases at J, leaving 7 bases unmatched. The CDR3 length is 16 residues. Germline loops: CDR1 SGHTA, CDR2 FQGNSA. The CDR3 sequence: CASSRTGGRSTGELFF. DNA of the CDR3: TGTGCCAGCAGCCGGACAGGGGGGAGAAGCACCGGGGAGCTGTTTTTT.

The rearrangement joins TRBV5-6 to TRBJ2-3; TRBD1 matches 10 bases. This CDR3 spans 16 amino acids. V was clipped by 5 bases and J by 2 bases; unmatched bases: 8. Germline CDR1 reads SGHDT; CDR2 reads YYEEEE. The CDR3 DNA reads TGTGCCAGCAGTAAGGTGGGACAGGGGATCACAGATACGCAGTATTTT. Translation: CASSKVGQGITDTQYF.

This clonotype has only a few counts. This sequence joins TRBV10-3 and TRBJ2-1; 7 bases align to TRBD2. The CDR3 is made up of 14 amino acids. The germline V gene encodes CDR1 ENHRY and CDR2 SYGVKD. The ends lost 4 bases at V and 12 bases at J; junction bases unmatched: 12. The CDR3 spells CAISATGPGGGQFF. CDR3 nucleotides: TGTGCCATCAGTGCTACAGGTCCAGGCGGGGGGCAGTTCTTC.

This sequence joins TRBV5-1 and TRBJ2-6; D unresolved. Germline CDR1 reads SGHRS; CDR2 reads YFSETQ. Trimming cost V 4 bases and J 1 base, with 12 bases left between them. This CDR3 is built from 16 residues. DNA for the CDR3: TGCGCCAGCAGCCATGCCGCTCCTTCTGGGGCCAACGTCCTGACTTTC. It specifies CASSHAAPSGANVLTF. Drawing the rest from reference TRBV5-1 and TRBJ2-6, the complete variable domain is KAGVTQTPRYLIKTRGQQVTLSCSPISGHRSVSWYQQTPGQGLQFLFEYFSETQRNKGNFPGRFSGRQFSNSRSEMNVSTLELGDSALYLCASSHAAPSGANVLTFGAGSRLTVL.

The chain links TRBV6-1 to TRBJ2-7, with a tentative D call TRBD1 (6 bases). Germline lookup yields CDR1 MNHNS and CDR2 SASEGT. This CDR3 spans 14 amino acids. Between the trimmed V and J ends, which lost 7 bases and 2 bases, there was a span of 15 bases. CDR3 DNA: TGTGCCAGCACTCCCGACAGGACCGCCTACGAGCAGTACTTC. Translation gives CASTPDRTAYEQYF.

This sequence joins TRBV11-2 and TRBJ2-1; D is unclear. This CDR3 comprises 14 residues. Deletions cut 0 bases from V and 8 bases from J, with 11 bases between. Germline V gene lookup returns CDR1 SGHAT and CDR2 FQNNGV. CDR3 sequence: CASSLDRLVDEQFF. CDR3 sequence (DNA): TGTGCCAGCAGCTTAGATAGGTTAGTTGATGAGCAGTTCTTC.

This clonotype was observed a handful of times. The V gene is TRBV29-1, the J gene TRBJ1-2; a weak D match, TRBD1 (6 bases). Germline assignment: CDR1 SQVTM and CDR2 ANQGSEA. Trimming stripped 7 bases from V and 0 bases from J, with 27 bases between. This CDR3 spans 18 amino acids. CDR3 in amino acids: CSALDPRRGSHANYGYTF. CDR3 sequence (DNA): TGCAGCGCCCTCGACCCCCGGAGGGGGTCCCACGCTAACTATGGCTACACCTTC. Together with reference TRBV29-1 and TRBJ1-2, the CDR3 gives the full variable domain: SAVISQKPSRDICQRGTSLTIQCQVDSQVTMMFWYRQQPGQSLTLIATANQGSEATYESGFVIDKFPISRPNLTFSTLTVSNMSPEDSSIYLCSALDPRRGSHANYGYTFGSGTRLTVV.

The chain employs TRBV20-1 and TRBJ1-1, with 9 positions matching TRBD1. This CDR3 has 16 residues. J lost 4 bases, V lost 1 base, and 10 bases had no gene match. Germline V lookup: CDR1 DFQATT, CDR2 SNEGSKA (reference sequence). The CDR3 is CSARAPLRDRATEAFF. DNA of the CDR3: TGCAGTGCTAGAGCCCCTCTCCGGGACAGGGCCACTGAAGCTTTCTTT.

This clonotype occurred a few times. The genes are TRBV12-3 or TRBV12-4 and TRBJ1-1; D is perhaps TRBD1 (5 bases). The V end lost 6 bases, the J end lost 3 bases, and 11 bases lay between the germline ends. The length of the CDR3 is 13 residues. The CDR3 region has the DNA TGTGCCAGCAGACGCCGACAGTACACTGAAGCTTTCTTT. Residues: CASRRRQYTEAFF.

This clonotype was counted between two and nine times. The chain has TRBV20-1 and TRBJ2-5, with D possibly being TRBD1 (5 bases). The germline CDR1 and CDR2 sequences are DFQATT and SNEGSKA (reference sequence). CDR3 size: 13 residues. Trimming stripped 3 bases from V and 3 bases from J, with 11 bases between. CDR3 sequence reads: CSASRTTKETQYF. The CDR3 DNA is TGCAGTGCTAGTAGGACAACCAAAGAGACCCAGTACTTC.

This clonotype was recorded at least ten times. This chain joins TRBV6-5 and TRBJ2-3, with no clear D. CDR1 MNHEY and CDR2 SVGAGI come from the germline V gene. Trimming removed 4 bases from V and 2 bases from J, with 7 bases in between. The CDR3 is made up of 13 amino acids. DNA for the CDR3: TGTGCCAGCAGTTCTTGGACCACAGATACGCAGTATTTT. As protein: CASSSWTTDTQYF.

This clonotype turned up a few times. An end of the junction does not agree with germline; a read error may underlie this. J is TRBJ2-7 and V is TRBV20-1; 8 bases match TRBD1. The CDR3 spans 12 residues. Germline V lookup: CDR1 DFQATT, CDR2 SNEGSKA (reference sequence). This CDR3 reads CSARDRGGEQYF. The DNA of the CDR3 is TGCAGTGCGAGAGACAGGGGTGGCGAGCAGTACTTC.

The genes are TRBV15 and TRBJ2-7; tentatively, D is TRBD1 (5 bases). The germline V gene has CDR1 LNHNV and CDR2 YYDKDF (reference sequence). Trimming left V 1 base short and J 7 bases short, with 11 bases between. The CDR3 has 13 amino acids. CDR3 bases: TGTGCCACCAGCAGAGTAATAGGACAAGAGCAGTACTTC. Its translation is CATSRVIGQEQYF.

This chain links TRBV15 with TRBJ2-3; tentatively, D is TRBD2 (6 bases). CDR1 and CDR2 from the germline V gene are LNHNV and YYDKDF (reference sequence). Trimming removed 1 base at V and 1 base at J, with 9 bases between. The CDR3 spans 15 residues. The CDR3 nucleotides are TGTGCCACCAGCAGAGGGGAGGTCGGCACAGATACGCAGTATTTT. Protein product: CATSRGEVGTDTQYF.

The CDR3 region has the DNA TGTGCCAGCAGGCCGGGGCGACATAATGAAAAACTGTTTTTT. Translated, it gives CASRPGRHNEKLFF. The rearrangement links TRBV6-5 to TRBJ1-4, with D perhaps TRBD1 (5 bases). The CDR3 spans 14 residues. Germline V lookup: CDR1 MNHEY, CDR2 SVGAGI. V was trimmed by 6 bases and J by 4 bases, leaving 12 bases between them.

This chain connects TRBV7-2 to TRBJ2-7; possibly TRBD2 for D (5 bases). V was clipped by 2 bases and J by 0 bases, with 14 bases between them. This CDR3 region has 16 residues. Germline assignment: CDR1 SGHTA and CDR2 FQGNSA. CDR3 region: CASSLFGGTNSYEQYF. The CDR3 DNA is TGTGCCAGCAGCTTATTCGGAGGAACTAACTCCTACGAGCAGTACTTC. Looking up the rest from reference TRBV7-2 and TRBJ2-7 gives the full variable domain: GAGVSQSPSNKVTEKGKDVELRCDPISGHTALYWYRQSLGQGLEFLIYFQGNSAPDKSGLPSDRFSAERTGGSVSTLTIQRTQQEDSAVYLCASSLFGGTNSYEQYFGPGTRLTVT.

This clonotype has a handful of counts. The V gene is TRBV6-2 or TRBV6-3, the J gene TRBJ2-5; the match to TRBD2 covers 10 bases. The germline V gene has CDR1 MNHEY and CDR2 SVGEGT. J gave up 4 bases and V 7 bases, and 12 bases lay outside the gene matches. There are 16 residues in the CDR3. CDR3 amino acids: CASTLTGLAFSETQYF. CDR3 sequence (DNA): TGTGCCAGCACCCTTACGGGACTAGCGTTTTCAGAGACCCAGTACTTC.

The V and J genes are TRBV11-2 and TRBJ2-7, with 7 bases fitting TRBD1. CDR1 is SGHAT, CDR2 FQNNGV, per germline. This CDR3 spans 15 amino acids. Trimming took 1 base from V and 2 from J; bases not matched to a gene: 5. CDR3 amino acids: CASSLAPQGTYEQYF. DNA of the CDR3: TGTGCCAGCAGCTTAGCCCCACAGGGGACCTACGAGCAGTACTTC.

This clonotype was observed a few times. The chain carries TRBV2 and TRBJ2-5; 8 nucleotides line up with TRBD1. In germline, CDR1 is SNHLY, CDR2 FYNNEI. CDR3 length: 17 amino acids. Trimming cost V 3 bases and J 1 base; bases outside gene matches: 10. Here the CDR3 DNA reads TGTGCCAGCAGTGAGGGGACAGGAGGCTCCACCCAAGAGACCCAGTACTTC. The encoded protein is CASSEGTGGSTQETQYF.

The rearrangement uses TRBV28 and TRBJ2-7; D may be TRBD1 or TRBD2 (5 bases each). Trimming removed 5 bases at V and 2 bases at J, with 16 bases between. In germline, CDR1 is MDHEN, CDR2 SYDVKM. This CDR3 comprises 15 residues. The CDR3 nucleotides are TGTGCCAGCAGTCGTTGGGGGTCAACAGCCTACGAGCAGTACTTC. It is translated as CASSRWGSTAYEQYF.

The CDR3 reads CASSLREVPNYGYTF. In DNA, the CDR3 is TGTGCCAGCAGCTTACGAGAAGTTCCTAACTATGGCTACACCTTC. The chain is built from TRBV7-9 and TRBJ1-2; D is unclear. V dropped 2 bases and J dropped 0 bases, with 10 bases sitting between them. The CDR3 spans 15 residues. CDR1 and CDR2 (germline): SEHNR, FQNEAQ (reference sequence). Using reference TRBV7-9 and TRBJ1-2 for the parts outside the CDR3, the full variable domain is DTGVSQNPRHKITKRGQNVTFRCDPISEHNRLYWYRQTLGQGPEFLTYFQNEAQLEKSRLLSDRFSAERPKGSFSTLEIQRTEQGDSAMYLCASSLREVPNYGYTFGSGTRLTVV.

V gene TRBV7-4 combines with J gene TRBJ1-5; D not resolved. CDR1 SGHVT and CDR2 SQSDAQ come from the germline V gene. Trimming cost V 7 bases and J 6 bases, with 13 bases left between them. The CDR3 spans 13 residues. Written as DNA, the CDR3 is TGTGCCAGCACCTCTAGCATGCGTCAGCCCCAGCATTTT. Translated, it gives CASTSSMRQPQHF.